One and the same sample provided the 21 T cell receptor beta chains below, sequenced in a study of shared clonotypes between healthy human individuals. Assay: immunoSEQ multiplex PCR; the TCRdb copy retains only in-frame clones and omits some. The sample yields 2 million to 3 million clones, more than 80% seen once. The sequenced sample consisted of naive CD4+ T cells sorted from blood. Subset meaning: CD45RA+ positively selected. The receptors derive from a man aged 18 to 29 in good health.

The CDR3: CASSGSGGSGTGELFF. The DNA of the CDR3 is TGCGCCAGCAGCGGATCGGGAGGTTCTGGGACCGGGGAGCTGTTTTTT. This chain connects TRBV5-1 to TRBJ2-2; 7 bases are shared with TRBD2. The J segment lost 5 bases and the V segment lost 4 bases, leaving 11 bases of the junction unmatched. This CDR3 has 16 residues. CDR1 is SGHRS, CDR2 YFSETQ, per germline.

V and J are TRBV5-1 and TRBJ1-6; D is uncertain. V lost 0 bases and J lost 5, with 15 bases in between. The CDR3 has 17 residues. The germline V gene has CDR1 SGHRS and CDR2 YFSETQ. This CDR3 reads CASSLGSASGDNSPLHF. CDR3 DNA: TGCGCCAGCAGCTTGGGTTCCGCCTCCGGTGATAATTCACCCCTCCACTTT.

The gene calls are TRBV20-1 and TRBJ1-2, with D maybe TRBD1 (5 bases). The V gene's germline CDR1 is DFQATT and CDR2 SNEGSKA (reference sequence). Trimming removed 5 bases at V and 7 bases at J, with 11 bases between. There are 11 residues in the CDR3. The CDR3 spells CSAFQGLGYTF. In DNA form, the CDR3 reads TGCAGTGCTTTTCAGGGCCTTGGCTACACCTTC.

The chain links TRBV28 to TRBJ1-3; no definite D call. This CDR3 contains 15 residues. The germline V gene encodes CDR1 MDHEN and CDR2 SYDVKM. V lost 2 bases, J lost 0 bases, and 8 bases lay in between. CDR3 bases: TGTGCCAGCAGTTTAGCCGGGAGCTCTGGAAACACCATATATTTT. Translating gives CASSLAGSSGNTIYF.

On this clone itself: Other nucleotide sequences from this sample produce the same CDR3. The chain employs TRBV5-1 and TRBJ2-3; possible D gene TRBD1, 5 bases. V shed 1 base and J shed 2 bases, with 8 bases lying between them. The length of the CDR3 is 14 residues. CDR1 is SGHRS and CDR2 is YFSETQ in the germline V gene. The CDR3, as DNA: TGCGCCAGCAGCTTGACAGGAATCACAGATACGCAGTATTTT. Its translation: CASSLTGITDTQYF.

The rearrangement uses TRBV28 and TRBJ2-5, with 12 bases lining up with TRBD2. This CDR3 region has 17 residues. V was clipped by 5 bases and J by 5 bases; unmatched bases: 12. Per the germline V gene, CDR1 is MDHEN and CDR2 is SYDVKM. The CDR3 DNA reads as TGTGCCAGCAGTCCCCCCCCTAGCGGGGGGGCGCGGGAGACCCAGTACTTC. This encodes CASSPPPSGGARETQYF.

This sequence joins TRBV27 and TRBJ1-1, with a weak D call TRBD1 (6 bases). The V and J ends lost 3 bases and 1 base respectively, with 18 bases between them. The CDR3 is made up of 17 amino acids. Per the germline V gene, CDR1 is MNHEY and CDR2 is SMNVEV (reference sequence). The CDR3 DNA reads as TGTGCCAGCAGTTTTGTTAGGGGGGCCAAGAAGAACACTGAAGCTTTCTTT. This sequence encodes CASSFVRGAKKNTEAFF.

The CDR3 spells CAISEFELGEQFF. The CDR3 bases are TGTGCCATCAGTGAGTTTGAGTTGGGAGAGCAGTTCTTC. The rearrangement joins TRBV10-3 to TRBJ2-1; no reliable D call. Looked up from germline, CDR1 is ENHRY and CDR2 is SYGVKD. V was trimmed by 1 base and J by 10 bases, leaving 11 bases between them. The CDR3 has 13 residues.

The rearrangement links TRBV19 to TRBJ1-2; no clear D. The V and J ends lost 2 bases and 8 bases respectively, with 12 bases between them. The CDR3 runs to 13 residues. Looked up from germline, CDR1 is LNHDA and CDR2 is SQIVND (reference sequence). The CDR3 protein is CASSIQGVGGYTF. CDR3 DNA: TGTGCCAGTAGTATACAAGGAGTTGGAGGCTACACCTTC.

This clone came up once. In the same sample, other DNA sequences code for this CDR3. The chain couples TRBV7-2 to TRBJ2-5; D is perhaps TRBD2 (6 bases). Germline CDR1 and CDR2: SGHTA and FQGNSA. Deletions cut 3 bases from V and 5 bases from J, with 13 bases between. There are 14 residues in the CDR3. Here the CDR3 reads CASSLVGGAETQYF. CDR3 bases: TGTGCCAGCAGCTTGGTGGGAGGAGCGGAGACCCAGTACTTC.

V usage is TRBV11-2 and J usage is TRBJ1-1; unclear D gene. CDR1 and CDR2 from the germline V gene are SGHAT and FQNNGV. The CDR3 extends over 11 amino acids. V was shortened by 4 bases and J by 7 bases, with 7 bases between the two germline ends. The CDR3 DNA follows: TGTGCCAGCAGCTCTTTGAATGAAGCTTTCTTT. Translating gives CASSSLNEAFF. Full variable domain (rest looked up from reference TRBV11-2 and TRBJ1-1): EAGVAQSPRYKIIEKRQSVAFWCNPISGHATLYWYQQILGQGPKLLIQFQNNGVVDDSQLPKDRFSAERLKGVDSTLKIQPAKLEDSAVYLCASSSLNEAFFGQGTRLTVV.

This chain joins TRBV10-3 and TRBJ1-1, with D tentatively TRBD1 (6 bases). V gave up 6 bases and J gave up 2 bases, with 13 bases separating them. The CDR3 covers 14 residues. Per germline, CDR1 ENHRY and CDR2 SYGVKD. The CDR3 coding sequence is TGTGCCATCAGCTCGGACAGACTAAACACTGAAGCTTTCTTT. Amino acid sequence: CAISSDRLNTEAFF.

The chain uses TRBV6-1 and TRBJ2-7, with 7 bases matching TRBD1. The germline V gene encodes CDR1 MNHNS and CDR2 SASEGT. V shed 4 bases, J shed 4 bases, and the junction held 7 bases outside the gene matches. This CDR3 region has 14 residues. The CDR3 DNA is TGTGCCAGCAGTGTTCCGGGACAGCAATACGAGCAGTACTTC. This encodes CASSVPGQQYEQYF.

The rearrangement uses TRBV5-6 and TRBJ1-1; weak D call: TRBD1 (5 bases). The V end lost 4 bases, the J end lost 11 bases, and 12 bases lay between the germline ends. CDR3 length: 11 residues. The germline V gene has CDR1 SGHDT and CDR2 YYEEEE. This chain's CDR3 is CASSGGGGAFF. The CDR3, as DNA: TGTGCCAGCAGCGGCGGGGGAGGCGCTTTCTTT. Full variable domain (outside the CDR3, taken from reference TRBV5-6 and TRBJ1-1): DAGVTQSPTHLIKTRGQQVTLRCSPKSGHDTVSWYQQALGQGPQFIFQYYEEEERQRGNFPDRFSGHQFPNYSSELNVNALLLGDSALYLCASSGGGGAFFGQGTRLTVV.

The sample holds one count of this clone. CDR3 amino acids: CAWSRGTGATGELFF. As DNA, the CDR3 is TGTGCCTGGAGCCGGGGGACAGGGGCAACCGGGGAGCTGTTTTTT. This chain joins TRBV30 and TRBJ2-2, with 10 bases fitting TRBD1. Germline-derived CDR1 and CDR2 are GTSNPN and SVGIG (reference sequence). The CDR3 is 15 amino acids. The trim removed 3 bases at V and 5 bases at J, leaving 6 bases unmatched.

The genes are TRBV27 and TRBJ2-3; D not certain. V was cut by 3 bases and J by 0 bases, with 19 bases left in between. Germline V CDR1 and CDR2: MNHEY, SMNVEV (reference sequence). The CDR3 has 18 amino acids. The CDR3 sequence: CASSFFPPRPISTDTQYF. CDR3 nucleotides: TGTGCCAGCAGTTTTTTCCCCCCTCGACCTATAAGCACAGATACGCAGTATTTT.

Concerning this clone itself: Here the CDR3 omits its conserved ending phenylalanine or tryptophan, so a read error is the likely source. The limits of the CDR3 on the DNA are not certain, so only TCRdb's listed CDR3 is given. The CDR3 region is CASSARIGTGEFR. The chain links TRBV7-8 to TRBJ2-7; the D call TRBD2 from the table was never checked on the DNA. Germline CDR1 SGHVS, CDR2 FQNEAQ. The CDR3 contains 13 residues when both ends are counted.

The chain joins TRBV5-1 to TRBJ2-7; D may be TRBD1 (5 bases). This CDR3 has 14 amino acids. Trimming shortened V by 0 bases and J by 3 bases, and 10 bases separated the two germline ends. Per germline, CDR1 SGHRS and CDR2 YFSETQ. CDR3 nucleotides: TGCGCCAGCAGCTTGGAGGGGCACGACTACGAGCAGTACTTC. Translated: CASSLEGHDYEQYF.

The chain has TRBV5-8 and TRBJ1-3; no definite D call. The germline CDR1 and CDR2 sequences are SGHTS and YDEGEE. Trimming shortened V by 1 base and J by 0 bases, and 11 bases separated the two germline ends. CDR3 length equals 16 residues. The CDR3 region is CASSLLSTYSGNTIYF. The DNA of the CDR3 is TGTGCCAGCAGCTTGCTCTCGACATACTCTGGAAACACCATATATTTT.

The rearrangement uses TRBV4-1 and TRBJ2-7; D is undetermined. This CDR3 is 14 amino acids long. Looked up from germline, CDR1 is MGHRA and CDR2 is YSYEKL. V was pared by 0 bases and J by 3 bases, with 9 bases between. The CDR3 spells CASSQEPGGYEQYF. For the CDR3, the DNA is TGCGCCAGCAGCCAAGAACCGGGCGGCTACGAGCAGTACTTC.

This clone appeared a single time. This chain links TRBV2 with TRBJ2-3, with 10 nucleotides matching TRBD1. The V segment lost 10 bases and the J segment 6 bases; nucleotides outside the gene matches: 13. The germline gives CDR1 SNHLY, CDR2 FYNNEI. The CDR3 covers 15 residues. The CDR3 bases are TGTGCCACCCGAGCGGGACAGGGGTTTTTCGATACGCAGTATTTT. Residues: CATRAGQGFFDTQYF.